Only a few counts were recorded for the clone carrying this T cell receptor (beta chain). No antigen is known for it. The CDR3 consists of 13 residues. Germline assignment: CDR1 SGHRS and CDR2 YFSETQ. Trimming took off 1 base at V and 1 base at J, with 5 bases between the two ends. The data were obtained in a study of blood T cells in healthy people across ages. Study outcomes and limitations: Naive CD4+ cell counts and diversity both ran higher in long-lived than in aged donors.

A sample-barcoded 5' primer and a J-beta primer mix were used in a second PCR of roughly 7 to 11 cycles. TCRdb re-called the 5' RACE reads with MiXCR, one entry per CDR3 protein. Of hundreds of thousands of distinct CDR3 sequences in the sample, approximately 30% are singletons; the top ten hold about 15%. This sequence originates from a woman older than 75 in good health. The V and J genes are TRBV5-1 and TRBJ1-1, with D uncertain. Sequenced input: blood. Here the CDR3 reads CASSLWWNTEAFF. In nucleotides, the CDR3 is TGCGCCAGCAGCTTGTGGTGGAACACTGAAGCTTTCTTT. The entire variable domain, with the rest obtained from reference TRBV5-1 and TRBJ1-1, is as follows: KAGVTQTPRYLIKTRGQQVTLSCSPISGHRSVSWYQQTPGQGLQFLFEYFSETQRNKGNFPGRFSGRQFSNSRSEMNVSTLELGDSALYLCASSLWWNTEAFFGQGTRLTVV.